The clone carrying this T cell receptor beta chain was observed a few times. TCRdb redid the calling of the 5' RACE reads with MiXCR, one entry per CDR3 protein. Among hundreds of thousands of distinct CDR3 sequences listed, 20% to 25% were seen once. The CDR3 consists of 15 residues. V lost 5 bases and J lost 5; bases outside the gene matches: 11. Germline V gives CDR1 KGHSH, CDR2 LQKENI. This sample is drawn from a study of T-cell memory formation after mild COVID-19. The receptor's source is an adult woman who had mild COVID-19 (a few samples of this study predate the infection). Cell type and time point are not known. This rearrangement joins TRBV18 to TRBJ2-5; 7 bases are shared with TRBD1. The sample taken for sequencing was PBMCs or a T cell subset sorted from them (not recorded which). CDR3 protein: CASSGDRRRSETQYF. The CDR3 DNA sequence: TGTGCCAGCTCAGGGGACAGACGGAGATCGGAGACCCAGTACTTC.